This T cell receptor (beta chain) came from a study of T cell responses to AZD1222 COVID-19 vaccine. Findings and limits, study-wide: Reportedly, close to half of spike-specific TCRs are directed against unmutated variant regions.

Produced via immunoSEQ multiplex PCR; TCRdb's table is partial and in-frame only. Of 99,000 or so clones in the sample, roughly nine tenths were seen once. Germline assignment: CDR1 MNHEY and CDR2 SVGAGI. The V end was cut by 9 bases, the J end by 2 bases, with 10 bases between. The CDR3 covers 13 residues. Comments on this clone: Its target is not known.

Sequencing was performed on peripheral blood, taken on day 0 of AZD1222 vaccination. This chain links TRBV6-5 with TRBJ2-2; D call uncertain. This receptor was obtained from an adult in good health. CDR3 sequence (DNA): TGTGCCAGTTCAAGAGCCAACACCGGGGAGCTGTTTTTT. Translation gives CASSRANTGELFF.